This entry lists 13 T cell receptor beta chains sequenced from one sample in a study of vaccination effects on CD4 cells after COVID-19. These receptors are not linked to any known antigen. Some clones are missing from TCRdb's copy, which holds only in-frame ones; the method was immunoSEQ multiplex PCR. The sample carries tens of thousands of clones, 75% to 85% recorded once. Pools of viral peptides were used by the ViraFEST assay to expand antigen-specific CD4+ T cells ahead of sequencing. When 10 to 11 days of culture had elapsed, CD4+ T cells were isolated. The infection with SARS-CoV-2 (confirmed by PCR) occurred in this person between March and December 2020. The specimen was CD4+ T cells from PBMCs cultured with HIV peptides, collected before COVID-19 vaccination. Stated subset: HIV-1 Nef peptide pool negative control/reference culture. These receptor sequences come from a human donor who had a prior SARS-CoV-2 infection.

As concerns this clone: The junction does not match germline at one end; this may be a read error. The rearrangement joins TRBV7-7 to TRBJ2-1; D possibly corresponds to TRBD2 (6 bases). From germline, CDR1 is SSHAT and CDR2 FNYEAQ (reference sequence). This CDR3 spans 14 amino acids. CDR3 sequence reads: CASSPRGLNNEQFF. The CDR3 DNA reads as TGTGCTAGCAGCCCCCGGGGACTTAACAATGAGCAGTTCTTC.

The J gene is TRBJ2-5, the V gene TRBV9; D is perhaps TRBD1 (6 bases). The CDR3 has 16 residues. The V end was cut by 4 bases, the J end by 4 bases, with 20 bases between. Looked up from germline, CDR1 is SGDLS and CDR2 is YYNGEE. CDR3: CASSSSTGTWGETQYF. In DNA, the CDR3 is TGTGCCAGCAGCTCGAGCACAGGGACATGGGGAGAGACCCAGTACTTC.

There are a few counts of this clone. CDR3 DNA sequence: TGTGCCACCCAGGCAGGATCCACCGGGGAGCTGTTTTTT. It codes for CATQAGSTGELFF. The rearrangement links TRBV9 to TRBJ2-2; D ambiguous. The germline V gene encodes CDR1 SGDLS and CDR2 YYNGEE. Deletions cut 9 bases from V and 4 bases from J, with 13 bases between. This CDR3 region has 13 residues.

CDR3: CASSMGLLSGNTIYF. In DNA form, the CDR3 reads TGTGCCAGCTCAATGGGCCTACTTTCCGGAAACACCATATATTTT. The chain uses TRBV7-9 and TRBJ1-3; D not certain. With 8 bases removed from V and 4 bases from J, the gap between germline ends came to 18 bases. The CDR3 is made up of 15 amino acids. Germline-derived CDR1 and CDR2 are SEHNR and FQNEAQ (reference sequence).

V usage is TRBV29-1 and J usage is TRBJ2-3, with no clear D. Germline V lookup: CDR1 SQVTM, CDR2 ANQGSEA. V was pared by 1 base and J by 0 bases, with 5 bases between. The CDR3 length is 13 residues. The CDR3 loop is CSVEGASTDTQYF. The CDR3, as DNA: TGCAGCGTTGAAGGGGCTAGCACAGATACGCAGTATTTT.

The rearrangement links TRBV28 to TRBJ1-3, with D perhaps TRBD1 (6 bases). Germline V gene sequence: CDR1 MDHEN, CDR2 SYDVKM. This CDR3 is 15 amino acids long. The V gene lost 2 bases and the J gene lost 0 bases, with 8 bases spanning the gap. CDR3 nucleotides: TGTGCCAGCAGTTTAGGGGGCCTCTCTGGAAACACCATATATTTT. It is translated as CASSLGGLSGNTIYF.

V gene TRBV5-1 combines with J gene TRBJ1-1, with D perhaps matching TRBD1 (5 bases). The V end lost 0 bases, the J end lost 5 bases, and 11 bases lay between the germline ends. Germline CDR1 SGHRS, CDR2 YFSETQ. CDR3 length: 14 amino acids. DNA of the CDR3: TGCGCCAGCAGCTTGGGATGGGGGGGGACTGAAGCTTTCTTT. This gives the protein CASSLGWGGTEAFF.

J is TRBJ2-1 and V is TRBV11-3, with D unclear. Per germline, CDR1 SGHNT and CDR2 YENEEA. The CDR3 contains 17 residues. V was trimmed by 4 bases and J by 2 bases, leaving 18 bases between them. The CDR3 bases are TGTGCCAGCAGCTCACTAATCGGGCCGGCCGCCTACAATGAGCAGTTCTTC. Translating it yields CASSSLIGPAAYNEQFF.

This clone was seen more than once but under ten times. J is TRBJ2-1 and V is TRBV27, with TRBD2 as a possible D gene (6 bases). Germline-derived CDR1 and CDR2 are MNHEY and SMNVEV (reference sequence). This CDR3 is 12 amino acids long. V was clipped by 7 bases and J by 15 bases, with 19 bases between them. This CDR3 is CASKGASDYLFF. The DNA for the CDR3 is TGTGCCAGCAAAGGGGCTAGCGACTATTTGTTCTTC.

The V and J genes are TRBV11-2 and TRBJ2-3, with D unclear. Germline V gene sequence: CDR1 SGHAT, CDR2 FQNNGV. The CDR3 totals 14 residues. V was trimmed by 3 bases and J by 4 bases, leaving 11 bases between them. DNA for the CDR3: TGTGCCAGCAGCTTGCTGCTGAGTGCAGATACGCAGTATTTT. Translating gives CASSLLLSADTQYF.

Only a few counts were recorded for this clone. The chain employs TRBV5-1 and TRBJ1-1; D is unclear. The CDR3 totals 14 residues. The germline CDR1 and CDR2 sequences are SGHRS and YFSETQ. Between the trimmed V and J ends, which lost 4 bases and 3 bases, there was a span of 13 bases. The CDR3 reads CASSLNPGYTEAFF. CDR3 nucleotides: TGCGCCAGCAGCCTCAATCCCGGGTACACTGAAGCTTTCTTT.

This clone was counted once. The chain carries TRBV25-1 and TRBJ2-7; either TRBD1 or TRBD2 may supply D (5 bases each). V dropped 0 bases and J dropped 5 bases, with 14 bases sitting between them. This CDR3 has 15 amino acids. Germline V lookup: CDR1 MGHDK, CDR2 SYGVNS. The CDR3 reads CASSEYGDRGDEQYF. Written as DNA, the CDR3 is TGTGCCAGCAGTGAATATGGGGACCGAGGCGACGAGCAGTACTTC.

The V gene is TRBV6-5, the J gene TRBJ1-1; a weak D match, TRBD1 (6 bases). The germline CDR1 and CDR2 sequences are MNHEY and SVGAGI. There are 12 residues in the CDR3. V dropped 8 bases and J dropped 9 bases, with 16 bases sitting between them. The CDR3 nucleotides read TGTGCCAGCGCCTGGGACAAGGTACAAGCTTTCTTT. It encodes CASAWDKVQAFF.